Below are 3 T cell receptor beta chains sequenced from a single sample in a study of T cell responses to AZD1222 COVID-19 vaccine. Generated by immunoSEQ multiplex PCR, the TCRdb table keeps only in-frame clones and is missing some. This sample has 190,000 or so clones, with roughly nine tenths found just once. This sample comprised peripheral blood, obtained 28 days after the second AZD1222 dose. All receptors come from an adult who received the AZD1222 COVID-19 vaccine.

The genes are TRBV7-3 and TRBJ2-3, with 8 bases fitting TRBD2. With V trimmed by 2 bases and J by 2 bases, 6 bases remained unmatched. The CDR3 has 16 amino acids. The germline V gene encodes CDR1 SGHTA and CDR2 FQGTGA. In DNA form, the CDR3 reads TGTGCCAGCAGCTTAGGGCTAGCGGGTCTCACAGATACGCAGTATTTT. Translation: CASSLGLAGLTDTQYF.

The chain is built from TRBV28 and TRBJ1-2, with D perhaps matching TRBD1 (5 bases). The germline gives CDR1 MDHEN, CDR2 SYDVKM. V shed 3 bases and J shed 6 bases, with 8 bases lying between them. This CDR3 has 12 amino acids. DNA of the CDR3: TGTGCCAGCAGTTTTGGGGGTAATGGCTACACCTTC. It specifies CASSFGGNGYTF.

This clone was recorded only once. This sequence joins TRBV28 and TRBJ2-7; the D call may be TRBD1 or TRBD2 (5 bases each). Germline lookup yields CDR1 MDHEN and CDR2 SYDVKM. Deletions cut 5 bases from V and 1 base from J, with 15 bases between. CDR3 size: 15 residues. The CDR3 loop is CASSPRGLMSYEQYF. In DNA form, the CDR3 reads TGTGCCAGCAGTCCGAGGGGATTGATGTCCTACGAGCAGTACTTC.